The T cell receptor (beta chain) under discussion was sequenced for a study of T cell changes during pregnancy in multiple sclerosis. The CDR3 length is 15 residues. Germline CDR1 and CDR2: SGDLS and YYNGEE. J lost 2 bases, V lost 2 bases, and 6 bases had no gene match. The protocol was immunoSEQ multiplex PCR, while the TCRdb copy is restricted to in-frame clones and leaves out a portion. Of about 60,000 clones listed, about 90% are singletons. A single count supports this clone. This clonotype originated in a female donor with multiple sclerosis, enrolled in a pregnancy study. The chain has TRBV9 and TRBJ2-7, with 8 bases that match TRBD2. Sequenced material: CD4+ T cells from peripheral blood mononuclear cells, taken in the first trimester of pregnancy. The CDR3 spells CASSVSGGATYEQYF. CDR3 DNA: TGTGCCAGCAGCGTGAGCGGGGGCGCCACCTACGAGCAGTACTTC.